The 10 T cell receptor beta chains below all came from one sample that was sequenced in a study of blood T cells in healthy people across ages. Next came a second PCR, run for roughly 6 to 11 cycles, which used a sample-barcoded 5' primer along with a J-beta primer mix. TCRdb called the 5' RACE reads again in MiXCR, with one record for every CDR3 protein. The sample has around 1.1 million distinct CDR3 sequences, 35% to 40% seen once. The sequenced sample consisted of blood. The receptors here all came from a man between 18 and 29 years old in good health.

This clonotype was detected a few times. The rearrangement links TRBV5-1 to TRBJ1-6, with unresolved D. Germline V lookup: CDR1 SGHRS, CDR2 YFSETQ. V lost 1 base and J 7 bases, leaving 12 bases between the germline ends. The length of the CDR3 is 15 residues. For the CDR3, the DNA is TGCGCCAGCAGCTTGAACGGGCTGAAGAATTCACCCCTCCACTTT. Translated, it gives CASSLNGLKNSPLHF.

This clonotype was counted between two and nine times. The gene calls are TRBV7-2 and TRBJ2-1; 9 nucleotides line up with TRBD1. TRBJ2-7 explains the end of the DNA better; the J call may be wrong. CDR3 length: 16 amino acids. The germline CDR1 and CDR2 sequences are SGHTA and FQGNSA. CDR3 nucleotides: TGTGCCAGCAGTCGAACAGGGGGCGCAGAAAACAATGAGCAGTACTTC. Protein sequence: CASSRTGGAENNEQYF.

The rearrangement links TRBV29-1 to TRBJ1-1; a weak D match, TRBD1 (5 bases). V lost 6 bases and J 0 bases, leaving 11 bases between the germline ends. CDR3 length equals 13 residues. Germline CDR1 and CDR2: SQVTM and ANQGSEA. This chain's CDR3 is CSVRGELNTEAFF. DNA of the CDR3: TGCAGCGTACGGGGGGAATTGAACACTGAAGCTTTCTTT.

A few counts support this clonotype. This chain joins TRBV9 and TRBJ2-1, with 9 bases aligning to TRBD1. The CDR3 extends over 15 amino acids. From germline, CDR1 is SGDLS and CDR2 YYNGEE. V was pared by 4 bases and J by 4 bases, with 6 bases of the junction left unmatched. Here the CDR3 DNA reads TGTGCCAGCAGCCCACAGGGGGCGGCTTACAATGAGCAGTTCTTC. It translates to CASSPQGAAYNEQFF.

Regarding this clonotype: Since a much larger clone is just one base distant, this may be a read error. The CDR3: CASSGGTGYGYTF. The CDR3 DNA sequence: TGTGCCAGCAGCGGCGGGACAGGGTATGGCTACACCTTC. The chain has TRBV11-2 and TRBJ1-2; 9 bases match TRBD1. The CDR3 consists of 13 residues. Germline V gives CDR1 SGHAT, CDR2 FQNNGV. V shed 5 bases and J 5 bases; nucleotides not matched to a gene: 3.

This clonotype was recorded a few times. This chain connects TRBV6-5 to TRBJ2-2; D gene ambiguous. V lost 5 bases and J 3 bases, leaving 10 bases between the germline ends. The germline CDR1 and CDR2 sequences are MNHEY and SVGAGI. The CDR3 totals 14 residues. Here the CDR3 DNA reads TGTGCCAGCAGTGCCATCTTTCACACCGGGGAGCTGTTTTTT. It is translated as CASSAIFHTGELFF.

This chain connects TRBV21-1 to TRBJ1-2; the table's D call, TRBD1, was not checked against the DNA. TRBV21-1 is shown as a pseudogene. The CDR3 is 16 amino acids. The CDR3 here is CASSKRTGAGGNGYTF. Here the CDR3 DNA reads TGTGCCAGCAGCAAGAGGACAGGGGCCGGAGGTAATGGCTACACCTTC.

The chain joins TRBV4-3 to TRBJ1-1; D might be TRBD1 (6 bases). V lost 0 bases and J lost 0, with 8 bases in between. The CDR3 contains 15 residues. Germline lookup yields CDR1 LGHNA and CDR2 YSLEER. CDR3 protein: CASSQDQGMNTEAFF. In nucleotides, the CDR3 is TGCGCCAGCAGCCAAGATCAGGGGATGAACACTGAAGCTTTCTTT.

The genes are TRBV6-2 or TRBV6-3 and TRBJ2-2, with a tentative D call TRBD2 (7 bases). V lost 2 bases and J lost 5, with 12 bases in between. This CDR3 contains 15 residues. Germline CDR1 reads MNHEY; CDR2 reads SVGEGT. This chain's CDR3 is CASSYGGARTGELFF. CDR3 nucleotides: TGTGCCAGCAGTTACGGGGGGGCCCGAACCGGGGAGCTGTTTTTT.

The table lists this clonotype with a few counts. The chain combines TRBV13 with TRBJ1-1; no firm D call. Germline CDR1 is PRHDT and CDR2 is FYEKMQ (reference sequence). The CDR3 is 13 residues long. V dropped 6 bases and J dropped 3 bases, with 11 bases sitting between them. The chain's CDR3 is CASSDFPDTEAFF. As DNA, the CDR3 is TGTGCCAGCAGTGATTTCCCAGACACTGAAGCTTTCTTT.